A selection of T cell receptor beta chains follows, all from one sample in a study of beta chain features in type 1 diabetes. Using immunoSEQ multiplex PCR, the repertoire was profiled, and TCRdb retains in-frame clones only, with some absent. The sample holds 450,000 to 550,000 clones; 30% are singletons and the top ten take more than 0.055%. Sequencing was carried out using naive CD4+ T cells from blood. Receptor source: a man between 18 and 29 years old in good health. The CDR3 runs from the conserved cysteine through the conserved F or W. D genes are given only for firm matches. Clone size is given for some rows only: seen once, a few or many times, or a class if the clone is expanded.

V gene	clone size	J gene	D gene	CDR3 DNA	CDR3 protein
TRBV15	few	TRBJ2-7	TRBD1	TGTGCCACCAGCACCGGGGACAGCAAACACGAGCAGTACTTC	CATSTGDSKHEQYF
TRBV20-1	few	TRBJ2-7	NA	TGCAGTGCTACTAGCTCCTACGAGCAGTACTTC	CSATSSYEQYF
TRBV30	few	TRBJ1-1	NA	TGTGCCTGGGCAGTGACGGGGGGCACTGAAGCTTTCTTT	CAWAVTGGTEAFF
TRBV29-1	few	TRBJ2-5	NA	TGCAGCGCCCATTTCGTTTATCAAGAGACCCAGTACTTC	CSAHFVYQETQYF
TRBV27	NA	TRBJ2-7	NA	TGTGCCAGCAGCCGAGGTACCGGGACCCTAGCCTACGAGCAGTACTTC	CASSRGTGTLAYEQYF
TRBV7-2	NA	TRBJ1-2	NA	TGTGCCAGCAGCCCAAGCGGACAGCTTGGCTACACCTTC	CASSPSGQLGYTF
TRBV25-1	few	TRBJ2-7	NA	TGTGCCAGCAGTGAATGGGGACAAGGCAAGCAGTACTTC	CASSEWGQGKQYF
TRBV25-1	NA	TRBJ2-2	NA	TGTGCCAGCAGTGAACAGGGGTACACCGGGGAGCTGTTTTTT	CASSEQGYTGELFF
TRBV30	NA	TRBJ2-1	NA	TGTGCCTGGAGTATCGGACTTCCGAATGAGCAGTTCTTC	CAWSIGLPNEQFF
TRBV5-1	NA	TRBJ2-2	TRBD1	TGCGCCAGCAGCCGACAGGGGGACACCGGGGAGCTGTTTTTT	CASSRQGDTGELFF
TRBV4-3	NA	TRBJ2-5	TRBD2	TGCGCCAGCAGCCAAGCTTATAGCGGGAGAGGGGAGACCCAGTACTTC	CASSQAYSGRGETQYF
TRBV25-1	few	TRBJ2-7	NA	TGTGCCAGCAGCCTCTCCGGCCTCTCCTACGAGCAGTACTTC	CASSLSGLSYEQYF
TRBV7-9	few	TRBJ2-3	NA	TGTGCCAGCAGTTTAGGATGGGAGGCAGATACGCAGTATTTT	CASSLGWEADTQYF
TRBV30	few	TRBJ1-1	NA	TGTGCCTGGAGTGTAACGGGCCGTCTGAACACTGAAGCTTTCTTT	CAWSVTGRLNTEAFF
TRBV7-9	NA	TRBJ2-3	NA	TGTGCCAGCAGCTCTATCGGGGCCACGGGGCGACCCACAGATACGCAGTATTTT	CASSSIGATGRPTDTQYF
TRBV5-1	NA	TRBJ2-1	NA	TGCGCCAGCAGCTCGACCGGGGAACCTTACAATGAGCAGTTCTTC	CASSSTGEPYNEQFF
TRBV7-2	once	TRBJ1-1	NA	TGTGCCAGCAGCTTACGGACCGGCACTGAAGCTTTCTTT	CASSLRTGTEAFF
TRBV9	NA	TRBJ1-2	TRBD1	TGTGCCAGCAGCGTAGTCGTCGGGACAGGCGCTGGCTACACCTTC	CASSVVVGTGAGYTF
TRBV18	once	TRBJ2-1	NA	TGTGCCAGCTCACTGGTGGGACCTCCCTACAATGAGCAGTTCTTC	CASSLVGPPYNEQFF
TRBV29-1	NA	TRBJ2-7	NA	TGCAGCGTAGGGAACAGGAGCGCTTCCTACGAGCAGTACTTC	CSVGNRSASYEQYF
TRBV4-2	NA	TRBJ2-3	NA	TGTGCCAGCAGCCACGAACTAGTGGGAGATACGCAGTATTTT	CASSHELVGDTQYF
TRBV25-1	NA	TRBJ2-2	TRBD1	TGTGCCAGCAGACAGGACAGGGGCCCGGGGGAGCTGTTTTTT	CASRQDRGPGELFF
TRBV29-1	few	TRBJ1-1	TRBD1	TGCAGCGTTGGGACAGGGGCCCACACTGAAGCTTTCTTT	CSVGTGAHTEAFF
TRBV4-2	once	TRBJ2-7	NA	TGTGCCAGCAGCAAGGCAACGTGGGAGCCGGCCGAGCAGTACTTC	CASSKATWEPAEQYF
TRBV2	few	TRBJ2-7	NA	TGTGCCAGCAGTGAAGTCCGGGGCGCGGACGAGCAGTACTTC	CASSEVRGADEQYF
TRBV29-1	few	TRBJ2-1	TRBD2	TGCAGCGTTGAAGAACTAGCGGGTCCGACCTACAATGAGCAGTTCTTC	CSVEELAGPTYNEQFF
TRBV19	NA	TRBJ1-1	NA	TGTGCCAGCTCAGGACGGATCAACACTGAAGCTTTCTTT	CASSGRINTEAFF
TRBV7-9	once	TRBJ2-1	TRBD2	TGTGCCAGCAGCTTTGCGGGAGGGCCTCTGGTTGAGCAGTTCTTC	CASSFAGGPLVEQFF
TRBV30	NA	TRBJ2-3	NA	TGTGCCTGGGGGGAGACGCTTACCACAGATACGCAGTATTTT	CAWGETLTTDTQYF
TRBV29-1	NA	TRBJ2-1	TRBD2	TGCAGCGCCCTAGCGGGAGAGGAGCAGTTCTTC	CSALAGEEQFF
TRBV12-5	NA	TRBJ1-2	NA	TGTGCTAGTGGTTTTACACCCGTGTATGGCTACACCTTC	CASGFTPVYGYTF
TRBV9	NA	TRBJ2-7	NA	TGTGCCAGCAGCGGCCCGGGACATGGGGACTACGAGCAGTACTTC	CASSGPGHGDYEQYF
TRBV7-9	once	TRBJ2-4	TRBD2	TGTGCCAGCAGCCCACCCCCCCCAGCGGGAGGGGGCATTCAGTACTTC	CASSPPPPAGGGIQYF
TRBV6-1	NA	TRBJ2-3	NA	TGTGCCAGCAGTGAAGGACTGACTAGCACAGATACGCAGTATTTT	CASSEGLTSTDTQYF
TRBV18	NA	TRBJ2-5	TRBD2	TGTGCCAGCTCACCTTTACTAGCGGCACGACAAGAGACCCAGTACTTC	CASSPLLAARQETQYF
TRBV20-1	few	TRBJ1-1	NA	TGCAGTGCTCTCCGGGAGCTGGAAGCTTTCTTT	CSALRELEAFF
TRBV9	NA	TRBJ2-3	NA	TGTGCCAGCAGCGTAAGCAAGAATACGCAGTATTTT	CASSVSKNTQYF
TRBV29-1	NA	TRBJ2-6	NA	TGCAGCGGCCTCCAGTCTTTTGGGGCCAACGTCCTGACTTTC	CSGLQSFGANVLTF
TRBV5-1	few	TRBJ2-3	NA	TGCGCCAGCAGCCCAGGGAATCCACTCACAGATACGCAGTATTTT	CASSPGNPLTDTQYF
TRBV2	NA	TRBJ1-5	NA	TGTGCCAGCAGTGGCGTCAGTAGCAATCAGCCCCAGCATTTT	CASSGVSSNQPQHF
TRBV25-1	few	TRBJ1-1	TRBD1	TGTGCCAGCAGTGAAGCGCGACAGGGGGACACTGAAGCTTTCTTT	CASSEARQGDTEAFF
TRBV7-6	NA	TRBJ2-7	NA	TGTGCCAGCAGCCGGACACAGAGCTCCTACGAGCAGTACTTC	CASSRTQSSYEQYF